The rows below give T cell receptor beta chains drawn from one sample of a study of OX40 agonist ivuxolimab in advanced cancers. Data came from immunoSEQ multiplex PCR; TCRdb stores just in-frame clones and leaves some out. The sample includes around 50,000 clones, about 89% seen only once; the top ten take more than 1.5%. The material was CD4+ or CD8+ T cells sorted from blood, obtained in a trial of the OX40 agonist ivuxolimab. Every receptor here comes from an adult with an advanced solid tumor such as melanoma, head and neck, liver or kidney cancer. CDR3s include the opening cysteine and the closing phenylalanine or tryptophan. D genes are given only for firm matches. Rows give clone size only sometimes, using once, few, many, or a class for an expanded clone.

d_call,j_call,clone_size,v_call,cdr3_length,cdr3_aa,cdr3_nt
TRBD1,TRBJ2-5,NA,TRBV6-5,13,CASSADRRETQYF,TGTGCCAGCAGTGCGGACAGGAGGGAGACCCAGTACTTC
NA,TRBJ2-7,NA,TRBV7-2,14,CASSQVRGSYEQYF,TGTGCCAGCAGCCAAGTCAGGGGCTCCTACGAGCAGTACTTC
TRBD1,TRBJ1-5,NA,TRBV6-1,14,CASSEQGAFQPQHF,TGTGCCAGCAGTGAACAGGGGGCCTTCCAGCCCCAGCATTTT
NA,TRBJ1-3,NA,TRBV30,15,CAWSIPGFSGNTIYF,TGTGCCTGGAGTATACCAGGCTTCTCTGGAAACACCATATATTTT
NA,TRBJ2-2,NA,TRBV5-1,16,CASSLTGRTNTGELFF,TGCGCCAGCAGCTTAACGGGACGCACGAACACCGGGGAGCTGTTTTTT
NA,TRBJ1-1,once,TRBV28,13,CASGGQLGTEAFF,TGTGCCAGCGGAGGACAGTTAGGCACTGAAGCTTTCTTT
NA,TRBJ2-2,NA,TRBV25-1,14,CASSPGETAGELFF,TGTGCCAGCAGTCCGGGGGAGACGGCCGGGGAGCTGTTTTTT
NA,TRBJ2-4,NA,TRBV19,16,CASSLLDSIAKNIQYF,TGTGCCAGTAGTTTACTGGACAGTATAGCCAAAAACATTCAGTACTTC
NA,TRBJ2-3,once,TRBV18,12,CASSPRLDTQYF,TGTGCCAGCTCACCCCGGTTAGATACGCAGTATTTT
TRBD1,TRBJ2-1,NA,TRBV29-1,13,CSVERQGANEQFF,TGCAGCGTTGAAAGGCAGGGGGCCAATGAGCAGTTCTTC
NA,TRBJ2-2,few,TRBV14,17,CASSQATTALNTGELFF,TGTGCCAGCAGCCAAGCTACTACAGCACTAAACACCGGGGAGCTGTTTTTT
NA,TRBJ2-2,NA,TRBV19,15,CASKIAGTAGGELFF,TGTGCCAGTAAGATCGCCGGGACAGCGGGCGGGGAGCTGTTTTTT
TRBD2,TRBJ2-1,NA,TRBV27,13,CASSVLASNEQFF,TGTGCCAGCAGCGTACTAGCGAGTAATGAGCAGTTCTTC
TRBD1,TRBJ2-3,NA,TRBV28,15,CASSFGGQGKDTQYF,TGTGCCAGCAGTTTCGGGGGACAGGGGAAAGATACGCAGTATTTT
TRBD1,TRBJ1-2,NA,TRBV7-8,17,CASSLGGQGGIFHGYTF,TGTGCCAGCAGCTTAGGGGGACAGGGAGGTATCTTCCATGGCTACACCTTC
NA,TRBJ1-1,NA,TRBV18,17,CASSPPNGGAIRSEAFF,TGTGCCAGCTCACCCCCAAATGGGGGGGCTATTAGGTCTGAAGCTTTCTTT
TRBD1,TRBJ2-5,NA,TRBV5-1,15,CASSPGTGSPETQYF,TGCGCCAGCAGCCCCGGGACAGGGTCGCCGGAGACCCAGTACTTC
TRBD2,TRBJ2-3,NA,TRBV6-4,15,CASSSLASAGDTQYF,TGTGCCAGCAGCTCACTAGCCTCAGCGGGGGATACGCAGTATTTT
NA,TRBJ2-3,NA,TRBV30,15,CAWNLGTPRTDTQYF,TGTGCCTGGAACCTAGGGACACCACGCACAGATACGCAGTATTTT
NA,TRBJ1-5,NA,TRBV11-2,13,CASSPGGFQPQHF,TGTGCCAGCAGCCCCGGAGGGTTTCAGCCCCAGCATTTT
TRBD1,TRBJ2-7,NA,TRBV6-6,15,CASSYHGQAFYEQYF,TGTGCCAGCAGTTACCACGGACAGGCCTTCTACGAGCAGTACTTC
NA,TRBJ1-1,NA,TRBV29-1,13,CSAHWGLGTEAFF,TGCAGTGCTCATTGGGGACTCGGCACTGAAGCTTTCTTT
TRBD2,TRBJ2-6,NA,TRBV19,17,CDTLGSGTPAGANVLTF,TGTGACACGCTGGGTAGCGGGACCCCCGCAGGGGCCAACGTCCTGACTTTC
NA,TRBJ2-3,NA,TRBV5-4,13,CASSLAARDTQYF,TGTGCCAGCAGCTTGGCCGCTAGAGATACGCAGTATTTT
NA,TRBJ1-2,NA,TRBV21-1,13,CAPKGPGVRGYTF,TGTGCCCCAAAGGGACCCGGGGTTCGGGGCTACACCTTC
TRBD2,TRBJ2-5,NA,TRBV19,14,CASKYSGGVETQYF,TGTGCCAGTAAATATAGCGGGGGGGTCGAGACCCAGTACTTC
NA,TRBJ1-6,few,TRBV2,13,CASSGQYNSPLHF,TGTGCCAGCAGTGGACAGTATAATTCACCCCTCCACTTT
NA,TRBJ2-1,NA,TRBV5-1,15,CASSLVTSSYNEQFF,TGCGCCAGCAGCTTGGTCACTAGTTCCTACAATGAGCAGTTCTTC
NA,TRBJ2-7,once,TRBV29-1,14,CSVEDRQGSYEQYF,TGCAGCGTTGAAGATCGCCAGGGGTCCTACGAGCAGTACTTC
NA,TRBJ2-2,NA,TRBV28,11,CASSLAGELFF,TGTGCCAGCAGTTTAGCCGGGGAGCTGTTTTTT
TRBD2,TRBJ2-1,NA,TRBV29-1,15,CSVQPSGFRYNEQFF,TGCAGCGTTCAACCTAGCGGATTCCGTTACAATGAGCAGTTCTTC
TRBD2,TRBJ2-5,NA,TRBV6-1,14,CASIDSGVRETQYF,TGTGCCAGCATTGATAGCGGGGTCCGGGAGACCCAGTACTTC
NA,TRBJ2-2,NA,TRBV4-2,13,CASSQALGGELFF,TGTGCCAGCAGCCAAGCCCTAGGCGGGGAGCTGTTTTTT
TRBD1,TRBJ1-2,NA,TRBV6-6,15,CASFPLGQANYGYTF,TGTGCCAGCTTCCCCCTGGGACAGGCCAACTATGGCTACACCTTC
NA,TRBJ1-4,once,TRBV5-1,18,CASSPTTGTLGVGEKLFF,TGCGCCAGCAGCCCGACGACCGGGACGCTGGGGGTTGGGGAAAAACTGTTTTTT
TRBD1,TRBJ2-3,NA,TRBV7-2,14,CASSTQQGFDTQYF,TGTGCCAGCAGCACCCAACAGGGGTTTGATACGCAGTATTTT
NA,TRBJ2-3,NA,TRBV14,15,CASSQQRGSTDTQYF,TGTGCCAGCAGCCAACAGAGGGGGAGCACAGATACGCAGTATTTT
TRBD2,TRBJ2-3,NA,TRBV6-5,14,CASSREGPLRAQYF,TGTGCCAGCAGCCGGGAGGGACCCCTCCGAGCGCAGTATTTT
NA,TRBJ1-2,once,TRBV6-6,14,CASVYREANYGYTF,TGTGCCAGTGTTTATCGGGAAGCTAACTATGGCTACACCTTC
NA,TRBJ2-5,NA,TRBV6-5,16,CASSYSGTLIWETQYF,TGTGCCAGCAGTTACTCAGGGACTCTTATTTGGGAGACCCAGTACTTC
NA,TRBJ1-1,NA,TRBV18,13,CASSQDSGSEAFF,TGTGCCAGCTCACAGGACTCAGGGTCTGAAGCTTTCTTT
TRBD1,TRBJ1-3,NA,TRBV12-5,16,CASGLPGDRTRNTIYF,TGTGCTAGTGGTTTGCCTGGGGACAGGACTAGGAACACCATATATTTT
TRBD2,TRBJ2-1,NA,TRBV27,15,CASSSGTSGGNEQFF,TGTGCCAGCAGCTCCGGGACTAGCGGAGGGAATGAGCAGTTCTTC
TRBD1,TRBJ1-3,NA,TRBV5-1,14,CASRDRARGNTIYF,TGCGCCAGCAGGGACAGGGCCAGAGGAAACACCATATATTTT
TRBD1,TRBJ1-5,few,TRBV28,13,CASGGGGHQPQHF,TGTGCCAGCGGCGGAGGGGGCCATCAGCCCCAGCATTTT
TRBD1,TRBJ2-6,NA,TRBV28,17,CASSTRYRGRGANVLTF,TGTGCCAGCAGTACAAGGTACAGGGGGCGAGGGGCCAACGTCCTGACTTTC
NA,TRBJ1-1,once,TRBV11-2,15,CASSLAPRGNTEAFF,TGTGCCAGCAGCTTAGCTCCCAGGGGGAACACTGAAGCTTTCTTT
NA,TRBJ2-7,few,TRBV10-3,14,CAISEPRAAYEQYF,TGTGCCATCAGTGAGCCGAGGGCAGCCTACGAGCAGTACTTC
NA,TRBJ2-1,once,TRBV18,14,CASSPGGYYNEQFF,TGTGCCAGCTCACCAGGGGGCTATTACAATGAGCAGTTCTTC